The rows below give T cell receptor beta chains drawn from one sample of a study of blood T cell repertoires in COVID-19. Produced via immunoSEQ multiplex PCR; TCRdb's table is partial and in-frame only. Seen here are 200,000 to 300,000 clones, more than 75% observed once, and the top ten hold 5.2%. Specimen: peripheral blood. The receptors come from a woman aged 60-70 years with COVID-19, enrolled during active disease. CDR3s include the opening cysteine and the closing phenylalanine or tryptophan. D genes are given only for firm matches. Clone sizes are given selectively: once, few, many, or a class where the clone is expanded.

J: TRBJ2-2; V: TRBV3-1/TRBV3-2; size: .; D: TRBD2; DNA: TGTGCCAGCAGGCTAGCGGGAGGGCGTCACGGGGAGCTGTTTTTT; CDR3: CASRLAGGRHGELFF
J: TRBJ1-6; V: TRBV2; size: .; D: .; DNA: TGTGCCAGCAGTGAAGGAGACAGAAATTCACCCCTCCACTTT; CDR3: CASSEGDRNSPLHF
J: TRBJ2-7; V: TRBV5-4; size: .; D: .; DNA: TGTGCCAGCAGCCACGGAGGCTATCCCAGCTCCTACGAGCAGTACTTC; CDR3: CASSHGGYPSSYEQYF
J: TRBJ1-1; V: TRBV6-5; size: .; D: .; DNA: TGTGCCAGCAGGTGGGGTATCGACCCGGGGACTGAAGCTTTCTTT; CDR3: CASRWGIDPGTEAFF
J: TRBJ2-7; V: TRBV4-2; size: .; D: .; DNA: TGTGCCAGCAGCCAAGAAGTGGGACACAGGGTCTACGAGCAGTACTTC; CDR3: CASSQEVGHRVYEQYF
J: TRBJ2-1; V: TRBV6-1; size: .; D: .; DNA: TGTGCCAGCAGTGAATCGCCAGCGAGCTCCTACAATGAGCAGTTCTTC; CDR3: CASSESPASSYNEQFF
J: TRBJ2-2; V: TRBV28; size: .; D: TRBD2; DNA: TGTGCCAGCAGTGCTAGCGGGCCCAACACCGGGGAGCTGTTTTTT; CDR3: CASSASGPNTGELFF
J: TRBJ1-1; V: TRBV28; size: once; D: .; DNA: TGTGCCAGCAGTCAAACCGGGCTGGGGAGCACTGAAGCTTTCTTT; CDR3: CASSQTGLGSTEAFF
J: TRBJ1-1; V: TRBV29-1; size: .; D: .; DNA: TGCAGCGCCAAGACAGGGAACACTGAAGCTTTCTTT; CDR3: CSAKTGNTEAFF
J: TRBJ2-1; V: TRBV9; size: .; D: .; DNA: TGTGCCAGCAGCGCGGAACGGGATGGCGGGGAGTTCTTC; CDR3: CASSAERDGGEFF
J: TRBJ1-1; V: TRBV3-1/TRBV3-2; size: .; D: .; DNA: TGTGCCAGCAGCCAATTAATCGTGGTAGGGGACACTGAAGCTTTCTTT; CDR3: CASSQLIVVGDTEAFF
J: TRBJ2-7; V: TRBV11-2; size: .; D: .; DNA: TGTGCCAGCAGCGCTGGAGGACTCAGAAGTTGGAACGAGCAGTACTTC; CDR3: CASSAGGLRSWNEQYF
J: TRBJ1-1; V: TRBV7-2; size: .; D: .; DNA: TGTGCCAGCAGCTTACCTAGCAGAAGGATCACTGAAGCTTTCTTT; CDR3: CASSLPSRRITEAFF
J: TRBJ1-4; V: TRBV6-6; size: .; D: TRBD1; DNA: TGTGCCAGCAGTTCGACAGGGGGGATGGAAAAACTGTTTTTT; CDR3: CASSSTGGMEKLFF
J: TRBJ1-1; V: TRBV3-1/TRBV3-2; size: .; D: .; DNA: TGTGCCAGCAGCCAAGCCGGGACAACAATGAACACTGAAGCTTTCTTT; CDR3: CASSQAGTTMNTEAFF
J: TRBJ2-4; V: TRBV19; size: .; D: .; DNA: TGTGCCAGTAGTACCAAGAGGGCCCCAAACATTCAGTACTTC; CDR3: CASSTKRAPNIQYF
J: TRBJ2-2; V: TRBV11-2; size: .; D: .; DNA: TGTGCCAGCAGCCTGGGACTCCTCACCGGGGAGCTGTTTTTT; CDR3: CASSLGLLTGELFF
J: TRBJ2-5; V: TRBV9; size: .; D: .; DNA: TGTGCCAGCAGCGTAGGGGGCAGGGCCCAAGAGACCCAGTACTTC; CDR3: CASSVGGRAQETQYF
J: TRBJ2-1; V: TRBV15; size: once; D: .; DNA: TGTGCCACCAGCAGCTACAGGGACCCAAATGAGCAGTTCTTC; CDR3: CATSSYRDPNEQFF
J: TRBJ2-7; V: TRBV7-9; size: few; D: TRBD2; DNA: TGTGCCAGCAGCTTAGTGGGACTAGCGGGAGGGCCTCCCTACGAGCAGTACTTC; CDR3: CASSLVGLAGGPPYEQYF
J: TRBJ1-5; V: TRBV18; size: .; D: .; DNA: TGTGCCAGCTCACCACAGCCAGGGGATCAGCCCCAGCATTTT; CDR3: CASSPQPGDQPQHF
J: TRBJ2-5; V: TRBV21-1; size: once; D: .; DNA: TGTGCCAGCAGCAAAGACCCCAGGCAAGAGACCCAGTACTTC; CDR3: CASSKDPRQETQYF
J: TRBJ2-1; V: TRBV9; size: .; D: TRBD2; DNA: TGTGCCAGCAGCGTAGGAGTGGCGGGAGGGTACAATGAGCAGTTCTTC; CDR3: CASSVGVAGGYNEQFF
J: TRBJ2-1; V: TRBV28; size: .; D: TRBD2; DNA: TGTGCCAGCAGTTTAAGGTCTAGCGGGAGGATTGAGCAGTTCTTC; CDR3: CASSLRSSGRIEQFF
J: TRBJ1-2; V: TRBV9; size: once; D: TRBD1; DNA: TGTGCCAGCAGCGTAGAAGGGGGCGTTGATGGCTACACCTTC; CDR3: CASSVEGGVDGYTF
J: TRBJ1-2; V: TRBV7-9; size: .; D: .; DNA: TGTGCCAGCAGCTTGGGGTTACAGACAGGCTATGGCTACACCTTC; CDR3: CASSLGLQTGYGYTF
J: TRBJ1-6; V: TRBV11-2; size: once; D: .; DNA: TGTGCCAGCAGCTTACAGAATTCACCCCTCCACTTT; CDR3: CASSLQNSPLHF
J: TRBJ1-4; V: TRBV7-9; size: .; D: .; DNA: TGTGCCAGCAGCCCAATGGGACTGCGTAATGAAAAACTGTTTTTT; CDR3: CASSPMGLRNEKLFF
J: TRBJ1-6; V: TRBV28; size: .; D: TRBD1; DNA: TGTGCCAGCAGTCGACAGGGAAGACCTTCACCCCTCCACTTT; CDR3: CASSRQGRPSPLHF
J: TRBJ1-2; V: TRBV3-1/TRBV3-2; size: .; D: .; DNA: TGTGCCAGCAGCCAGCGAGCTAACTATGGCTACACCTTC; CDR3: CASSQRANYGYTF
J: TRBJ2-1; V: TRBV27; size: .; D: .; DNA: TGTGCCAGCAATGCCGGGACTTCCTCCTACAATGAGCAGTTCTTC; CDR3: CASNAGTSSYNEQFF
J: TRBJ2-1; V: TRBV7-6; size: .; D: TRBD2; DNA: TGTGCCAGCAGCCTAATCGCCGGGACTAGCGGGAAAAATGAGCAGTTCTTC; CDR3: CASSLIAGTSGKNEQFF
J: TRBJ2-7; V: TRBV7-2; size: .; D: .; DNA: TGTGCCAGCAGCTTACGAATTTCGGACAGCTCCTACGAGCAGTACTTC; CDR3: CASSLRISDSSYEQYF
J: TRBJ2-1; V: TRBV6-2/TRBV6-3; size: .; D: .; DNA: TGTGCCAGCAGTTACGTTCTAGCGAGCTCCTACAATGAGCAGTTCTTC; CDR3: CASSYVLASSYNEQFF
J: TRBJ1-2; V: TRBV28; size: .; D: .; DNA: TGTGCCAGCAGTTTGGCTCATCCCCCAAACTATGGCTACACCTTC; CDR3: CASSLAHPPNYGYTF
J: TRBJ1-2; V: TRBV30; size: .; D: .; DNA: TGTGCCTGGATAATCAGTAACTATGGCTACACCTTC; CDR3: CAWIISNYGYTF
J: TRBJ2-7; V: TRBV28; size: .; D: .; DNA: TGTGCCAGCCGTTCTCCAGGGCCCTCCTACGAGCAGTACTTC; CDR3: CASRSPGPSYEQYF
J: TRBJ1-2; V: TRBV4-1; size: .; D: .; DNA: TGCGCCAGCAGCCAAGGAGGACAGCAATACCATGGCTACACCTTC; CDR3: CASSQGGQQYHGYTF
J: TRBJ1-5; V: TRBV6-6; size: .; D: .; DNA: TGTGCCAGCAGCCAAGCGGGGGGGGGCGGCAATCAGCCCCAGCATTTT; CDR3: CASSQAGGGGNQPQHF
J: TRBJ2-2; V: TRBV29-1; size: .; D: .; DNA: TGCAGCGTTGATCGGACTAACACCGGGGAGCTGTTTTTT; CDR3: CSVDRTNTGELFF
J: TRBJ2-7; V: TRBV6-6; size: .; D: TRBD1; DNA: TGTGCCAGCAGCCAGGGGGTGGGATCCTACGAGCAGTACTTC; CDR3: CASSQGVGSYEQYF
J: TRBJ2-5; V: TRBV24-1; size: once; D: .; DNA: TGTGCCACCAGTGTGGCGGGAGAGACCCAGTACTTC; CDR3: CATSVAGETQYF
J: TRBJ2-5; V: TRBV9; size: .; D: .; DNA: TGTGCCAGCAGCGTAGAAGGGACAATAGACGGGACCCAGTACTTC; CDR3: CASSVEGTIDGTQYF
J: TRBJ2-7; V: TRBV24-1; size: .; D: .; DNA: TGTGCCACCAGTGACCCTAATCAGGGTTGGGAGCAGTACTTC; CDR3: CATSDPNQGWEQYF
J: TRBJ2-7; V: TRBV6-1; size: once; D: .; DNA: TGTGCCAGCAGTGGCCTGTGGGGGGGCACCAGCTCCTACGAGCAGTACTTC; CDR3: CASSGLWGGTSSYEQYF